The sequence of this TCR beta chain was determined in a study of T cells in Graves' hyperthyroidism and ophthalmopathy (dated by TCRdb to between 2019 and 2020). Concerning the study at large: Peripheral blood samples were taken at the time of initial diagnosis, prior to any treatment. Once sampling was done, hyperthyroidism patients were given methimazole at a starting dose of 30 mg daily, whereas ophthalmopathy patients were given high-dose intravenous methylprednisolone. Thyroid tissue and blood T-cell repertoires from about six Graves' hyperthyroidism patients were also compared in the study. TCR Vbeta CDR3 sequencing of 135 peripheral blood samples (over 40 ophthalmopathy, over 70 hyperthyroidism and roughly 17 progressor patients) is reported in the paper. To identify distinguishing TCR V-J signatures, a discovery cohort of about 95 patients was used, comprising some 45 with Graves' ophthalmopathy and approximately 57 with stable Graves' hyperthyroidism. The 100 discovery patients were divided at random into training and test sets in a 7:3 ratio. Whether ophthalmopathy could be predicted prospectively was tested in an independent validation cohort made up of approximately 19 hyperthyroidism patients plus 17 patients who later progressed to ophthalmopathy. Beyond this particular receptor, the publication reports: A model built on a 13 V-J signature distinguished ophthalmopathy from stable hyperthyroidism, reaching around 87% sensitivity and around 81% specificity in cross-validation and 80%/75% in testing. Sample size was not statistically predetermined, and investigators were not blinded to group allocation. During validation, the model predicted progression to ophthalmopathy a median of about 5.9 months ahead of onset, with approximately 71% sensitivity and almost 75% specificity. Most expanded thyroid clonotypes (frequency above 0.001) were also detected in blood, a finding suggesting that blood repertoires may reflect thyroid immune responses.

Stable Graves' hyperthyroidism was defined as the absence of progression to ophthalmopathy over 18 months of follow-up. Hyperthyroidism patients were aged 18 to 65 years and newly diagnosed, with disease duration of less than 2 months. Any patient with an uncontrolled infection, another autoimmune disease, pregnancy or lactation was excluded. Diagnoses were established on the basis of clinical symptoms, serum thyroxine and TRAb, thyroid ultrasound, and orbital computed tomography. PBMCs were isolated from about 9 ml of fresh peripheral blood by Ficoll-Paque density gradient centrifugation. Trizol reagent was used to extract total RNA, and RNA quality was then checked on an Agilent 2100 Bioanalyzer. Of note for this clonotype: Its antigen remains unidentified. No base quality information exists; no much larger clone differs at one position.

The TCR beta CDR3 regions were amplified from the RNA transcripts. The TCR CDR3 was subjected to a first round of RT-PCR using the HTBI primer set and the Qiagen OneStep RT-PCR kit. Libraries were constructed in a second round of multiplex PCR, after which size selection and purification were performed. Sequencing of the libraries was done on an Illumina HiSeq2000 using paired-end 100 bp reads. The authors' analysis ran thus. SOAPnuke was used to process the raw data, removing reads that contained adapters or uncalled bases, had a mean Phred below 15, or lacked an exact match to the constant primer or identifier. High-quality paired reads were merged using COPE v1.2.5, and each unique nucleotide sequence was defined as a clonotype. Clonotypes were aligned to IMGT TRBV, TRBD and TRBJ reference segments using MiTCR v1.1. The analysis was restricted to V-J combinations with a frequency above 0.0001, which together covered just over 98% of the repertoires. A TCS score was defined as the ratio between F50 (clonal expansion) and ExV (chaos), using BLOSUM62-based TCRdist between CDR3 peptides within each V-J. Welch's t-statistics and random forest reduced 514 V-J features to 10 to 15, which were used in a naive Bayes classifier (R e1071). TCRdb's own reprocessing of the public reads used fastp at Q25 and MiXCR and kept productive beta chains. Here each entry gathers all rows of one CDR3 protein and keeps the most common genes and DNA. These V and J calls are TCRdb output, not the study's own analysis. In this sample the table shows approximately 590,000 distinct CDR3 sequences, roughly 14% of which occur a single time. In total, the top ten clones hold approximately 7% of the sample.

The germline V gene encodes CDR1 DFQATT and CDR2 SNEGSKA (reference sequence). The CDR3 covers 13 residues, taking in both the cysteine and the phenylalanine. Of the read, only the CDR3 DNA is kept; its 39 bases are in frame from base 1. V is cut by 2 bases and J by 4 bases, and the space between the germline ends is 10 bases. Source material: blood. The clonotype originates from a woman aged 25 to 39 with Graves' hyperthyroidism. The sequence is built from TRBV20-1 and TRBJ2-3; too little of a D gene remains to name it. The CDR3 has the sequence CSARFGVADTQYF. The bases read TGCAGTGCTAGATTTGGGGTTGCAGATACGCAGTATTTT.